This TCR beta chain derives from a study of blood T cell repertoires in COVID-19. Study in general: Acute and convalescent COVID-19 specimens originated in the United States, Italy and Spain. The cDNA or gDNA used as material had been derived from T cells, B-cell-depleted T cells, or PBMCs.

Germline loops: CDR1 MNHEY, CDR2 SVGAGI. Between the trimmed V and J ends, which lost 7 bases and 1 base, there was a span of 10 bases. This CDR3 region has 13 residues. How the authors handled the data: Reference gene primers were amplified, and this amplification served to estimate nucleated cell counts. TCRdb's copy holds only in-frame clones and misses some; the assay was immunoSEQ multiplex PCR. V, J and clone size reflect that table, while D and trimming were determined from the DNA. The sample carries over 120,000 clones, about 80% recorded once. V and J are TRBV6-5 and TRBJ1-1, with a weak D call TRBD1 (5 bases). The material sequenced was peripheral blood. The source of this sequence is an elderly woman with acute or convalescent COVID-19. The CDR3 protein is CASNKGQNTEAFF. The DNA for the CDR3 is TGTGCCAGCAACAAAGGACAGAACACTGAAGCTTTCTTT.